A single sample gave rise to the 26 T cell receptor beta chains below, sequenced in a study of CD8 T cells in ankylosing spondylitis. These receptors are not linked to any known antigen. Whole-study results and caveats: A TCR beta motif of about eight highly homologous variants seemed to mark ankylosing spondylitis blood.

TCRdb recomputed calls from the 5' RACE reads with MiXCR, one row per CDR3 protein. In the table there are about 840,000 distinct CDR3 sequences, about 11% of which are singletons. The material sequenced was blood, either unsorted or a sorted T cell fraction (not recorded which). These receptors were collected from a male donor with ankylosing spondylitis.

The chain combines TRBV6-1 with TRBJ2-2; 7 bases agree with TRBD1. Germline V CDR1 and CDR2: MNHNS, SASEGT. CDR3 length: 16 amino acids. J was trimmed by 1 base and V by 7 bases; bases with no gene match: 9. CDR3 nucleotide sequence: TGTGCCAGCAACCGACAGGGCCTGGAGAACACCGGGGAGCTGTTTTTT. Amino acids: CASNRQGLENTGELFF.

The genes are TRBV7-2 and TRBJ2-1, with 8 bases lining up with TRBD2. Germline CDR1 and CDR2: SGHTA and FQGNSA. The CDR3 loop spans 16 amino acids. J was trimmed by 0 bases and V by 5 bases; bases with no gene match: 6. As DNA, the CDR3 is TGTGCCAGCAGCGCAACGCGGGGGGACTCCTACAATGAGCAGTTCTTC. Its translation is CASSATRGDSYNEQFF.

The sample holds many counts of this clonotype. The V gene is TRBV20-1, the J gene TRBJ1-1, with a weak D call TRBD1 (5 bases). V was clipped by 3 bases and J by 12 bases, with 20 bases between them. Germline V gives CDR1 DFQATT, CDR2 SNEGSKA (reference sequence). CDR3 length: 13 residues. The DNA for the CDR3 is TGCAGTGCTAGTGAAAGGGGACTCGGCTCTCCTTTCTTT. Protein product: CSASERGLGSPFF.

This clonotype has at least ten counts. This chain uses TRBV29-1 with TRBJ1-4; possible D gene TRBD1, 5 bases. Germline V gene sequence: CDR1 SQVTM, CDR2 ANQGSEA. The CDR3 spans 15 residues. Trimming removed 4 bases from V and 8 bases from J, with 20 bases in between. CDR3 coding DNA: TGCAGCGTTGGGGTCGGGGCGAGGGATCCAGAAAAACTGTTTTTT. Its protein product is CSVGVGARDPEKLFF. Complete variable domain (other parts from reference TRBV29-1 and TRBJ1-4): SAVISQKPSRDICQRGTSLTIQCQVDSQVTMMFWYRQQPGQSLTLIATANQGSEATYESGFVIDKFPISRPNLTFSTLTVSNMSPEDSSIYLCSVGVGARDPEKLFFGSGTQLSVL.

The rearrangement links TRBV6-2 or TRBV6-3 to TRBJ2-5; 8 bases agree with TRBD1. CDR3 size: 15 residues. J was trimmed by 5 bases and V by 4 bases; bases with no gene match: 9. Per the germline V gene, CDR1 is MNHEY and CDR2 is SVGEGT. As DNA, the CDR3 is TGTGCCAGCAGTTCCCCTAGGACAGGGTTGGAGACCCAGTACTTC. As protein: CASSSPRTGLETQYF.

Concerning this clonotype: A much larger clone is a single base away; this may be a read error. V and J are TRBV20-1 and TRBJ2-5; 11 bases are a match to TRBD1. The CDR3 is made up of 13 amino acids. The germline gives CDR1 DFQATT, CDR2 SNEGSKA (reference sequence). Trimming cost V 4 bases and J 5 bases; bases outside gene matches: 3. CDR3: CSATDRGLETQYF. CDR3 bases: TGCAGTGCTACGGACAGGGGGCTTGAGACCCAGTACTTC.

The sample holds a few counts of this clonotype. CDR3 loop: CASSLSGVLNTEAFF. CDR3 nucleotides: TGTGCCAGCAGCTTATCAGGGGTCTTGAACACTGAAGCTTTCTTT. The chain has TRBV7-8 and TRBJ1-1, with a tentative D call TRBD1 (6 bases). The CDR3 covers 15 residues. Per germline, CDR1 SGHVS and CDR2 FQNEAQ. V was pared by 2 bases and J by 0 bases, with 10 bases between. Full variable domain (remainder filled in from reference TRBV7-8 and TRBJ1-1): GAGVSQSPRYKVAKRGQDVALRCDPISGHVSLFWYQQALGQGPEFLTYFQNEAQLDKSGLPSDRFFAERPEGSVSTLKIQRTQQEDSAVYLCASSLSGVLNTEAFFGQGTRLTVV.

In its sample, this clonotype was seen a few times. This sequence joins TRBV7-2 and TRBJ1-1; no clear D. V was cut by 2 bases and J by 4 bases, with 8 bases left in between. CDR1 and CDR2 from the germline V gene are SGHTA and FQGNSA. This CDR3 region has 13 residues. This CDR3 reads CASSLLPPTEAFF. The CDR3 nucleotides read TGTGCCAGCAGCTTACTTCCCCCCACTGAAGCTTTCTTT.

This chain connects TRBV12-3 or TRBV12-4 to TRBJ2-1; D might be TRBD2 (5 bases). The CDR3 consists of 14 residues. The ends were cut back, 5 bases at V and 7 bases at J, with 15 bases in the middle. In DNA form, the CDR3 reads TGTGCCAGCAGTAGTACTAGTTTGAGGAATGAGCAGTTCTTC. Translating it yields CASSSTSLRNEQFF.

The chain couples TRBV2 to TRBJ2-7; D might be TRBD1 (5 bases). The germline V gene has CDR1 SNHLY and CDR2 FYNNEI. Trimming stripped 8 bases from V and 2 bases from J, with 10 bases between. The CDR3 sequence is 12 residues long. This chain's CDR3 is CASGAWAYEQYF. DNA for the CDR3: TGTGCCAGCGGGGCGTGGGCCTACGAGCAGTACTTC. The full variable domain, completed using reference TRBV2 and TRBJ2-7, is EPEVTQTPSHQVTQMGQEVILRCVPISNHLYFYWYRQILGQKVEFLVSFYNNEISEKSEIFDDQFSVERPDGSNFTLKIRSTKLEDSAMYFCASGAWAYEQYFGPGTRLTVT.

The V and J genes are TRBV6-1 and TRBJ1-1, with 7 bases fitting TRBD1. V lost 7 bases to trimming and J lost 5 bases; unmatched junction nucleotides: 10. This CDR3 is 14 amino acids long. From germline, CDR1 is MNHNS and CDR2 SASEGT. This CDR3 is CASTVLGQSTEAFF. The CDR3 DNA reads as TGTGCCAGCACCGTTTTGGGACAGAGTACTGAAGCTTTCTTT.

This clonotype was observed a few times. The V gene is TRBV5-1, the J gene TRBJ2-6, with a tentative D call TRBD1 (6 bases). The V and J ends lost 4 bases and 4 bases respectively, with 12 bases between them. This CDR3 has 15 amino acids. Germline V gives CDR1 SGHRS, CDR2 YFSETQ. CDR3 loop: CASSLGQLGANVLTF. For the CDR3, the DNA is TGCGCCAGCAGCCTCGGACAGCTGGGGGCCAACGTCCTGACTTTC.

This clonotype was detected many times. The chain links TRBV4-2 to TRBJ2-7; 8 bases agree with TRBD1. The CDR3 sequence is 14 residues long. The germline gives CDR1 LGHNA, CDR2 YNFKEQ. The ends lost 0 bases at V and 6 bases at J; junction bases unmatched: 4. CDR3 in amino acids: CASSQDQGAREQYF. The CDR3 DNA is TGTGCCAGCAGCCAAGATCAGGGGGCGCGCGAGCAGTACTTC.

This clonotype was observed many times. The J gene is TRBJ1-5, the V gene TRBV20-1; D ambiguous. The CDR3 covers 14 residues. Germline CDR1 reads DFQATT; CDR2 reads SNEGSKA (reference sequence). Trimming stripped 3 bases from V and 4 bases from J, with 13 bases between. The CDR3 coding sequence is TGCAGTGCTAGTCGAGGGTTTCGGAATCAGCCCCAGCATTTT. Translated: CSASRGFRNQPQHF.

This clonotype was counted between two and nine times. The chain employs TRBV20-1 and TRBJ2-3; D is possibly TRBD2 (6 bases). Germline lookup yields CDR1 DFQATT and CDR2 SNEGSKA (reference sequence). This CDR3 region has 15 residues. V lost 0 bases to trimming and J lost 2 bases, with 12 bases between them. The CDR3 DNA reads TGCAGTGCTAGAGATGCGCGGGAATCCACAGATACGCAGTATTTT. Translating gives CSARDARESTDTQYF.

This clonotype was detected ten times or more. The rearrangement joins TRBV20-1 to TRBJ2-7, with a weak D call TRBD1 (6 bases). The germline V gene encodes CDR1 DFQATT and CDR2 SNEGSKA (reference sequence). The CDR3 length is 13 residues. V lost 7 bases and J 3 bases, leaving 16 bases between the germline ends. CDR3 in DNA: TGCAGTGTGCCCCGGGACACCTTCTACGAGCAGTACTTC. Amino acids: CSVPRDTFYEQYF.

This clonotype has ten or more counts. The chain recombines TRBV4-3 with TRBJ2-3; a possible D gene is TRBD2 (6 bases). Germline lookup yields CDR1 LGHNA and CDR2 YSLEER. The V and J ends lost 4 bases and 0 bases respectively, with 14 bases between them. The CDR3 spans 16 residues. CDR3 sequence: CASSPSSAPSTDTQYF. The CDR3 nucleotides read TGCGCCAGCAGCCCGTCTAGCGCTCCTAGCACAGATACGCAGTATTTT.

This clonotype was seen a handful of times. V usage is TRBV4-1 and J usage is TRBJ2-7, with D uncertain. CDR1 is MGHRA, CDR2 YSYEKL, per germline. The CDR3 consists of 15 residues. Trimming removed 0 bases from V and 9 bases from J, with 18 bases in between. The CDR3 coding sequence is TGCGCCAGCAGCCAAGATCCTCGGGTCGGTACGGCGCAGTACTTC. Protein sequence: CASSQDPRVGTAQYF.

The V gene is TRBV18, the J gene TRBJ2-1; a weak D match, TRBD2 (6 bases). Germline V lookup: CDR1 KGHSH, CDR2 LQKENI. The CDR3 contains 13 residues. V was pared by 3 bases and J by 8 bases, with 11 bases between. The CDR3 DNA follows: TGTGCCAGCTCACCGGGACTTCAGGATGAGCAGTTCTTC. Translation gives CASSPGLQDEQFF.

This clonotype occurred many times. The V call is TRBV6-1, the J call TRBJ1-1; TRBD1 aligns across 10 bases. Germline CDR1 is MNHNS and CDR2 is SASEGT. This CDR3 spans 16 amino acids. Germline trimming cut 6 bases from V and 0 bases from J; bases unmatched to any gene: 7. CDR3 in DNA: TGTGCCAGCAGCTCCGGACAGGGGGTTTTGAACACTGAAGCTTTCTTT. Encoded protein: CASSSGQGVLNTEAFF.

The CDR3 is CASSFGTGDATEAFF. Written as DNA, the CDR3 is TGTGCCAGCAGTTTTGGGACAGGGGATGCCACTGAAGCTTTCTTT. The gene calls are TRBV12-3 or TRBV12-4 and TRBJ1-1, with 10 bases identical to TRBD1. This CDR3 is 15 amino acids long. The ends lost 3 bases at V and 4 bases at J; junction bases unmatched: 5.

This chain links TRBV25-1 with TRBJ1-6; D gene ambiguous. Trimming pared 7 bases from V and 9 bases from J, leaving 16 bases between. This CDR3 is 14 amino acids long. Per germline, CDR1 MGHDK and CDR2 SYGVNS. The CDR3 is CASTEGVWSSPLHF. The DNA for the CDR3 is TGTGCCAGCACCGAAGGTGTATGGAGTTCACCCCTCCACTTT.

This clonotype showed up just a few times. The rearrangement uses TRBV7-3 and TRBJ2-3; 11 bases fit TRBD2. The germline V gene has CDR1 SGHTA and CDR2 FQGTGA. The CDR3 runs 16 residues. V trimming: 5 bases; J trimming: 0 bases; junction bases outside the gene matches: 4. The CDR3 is CASSPRLAGSTDTQYF. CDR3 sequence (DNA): TGTGCCAGCAGCCCTAGACTAGCGGGAAGCACAGATACGCAGTATTTT.

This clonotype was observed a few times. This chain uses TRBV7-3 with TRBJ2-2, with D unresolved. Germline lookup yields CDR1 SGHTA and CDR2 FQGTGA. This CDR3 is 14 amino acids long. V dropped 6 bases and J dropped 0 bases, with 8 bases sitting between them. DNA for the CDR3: TGTGCCAGCAGTGTCACAGCGAACACCGGGGAGCTGTTTTTT. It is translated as CASSVTANTGELFF.

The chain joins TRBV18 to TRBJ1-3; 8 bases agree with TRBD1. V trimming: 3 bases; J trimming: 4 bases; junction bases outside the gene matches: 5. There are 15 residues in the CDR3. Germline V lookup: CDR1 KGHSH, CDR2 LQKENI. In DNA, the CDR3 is TGTGCCAGCTCACCGAACAGGGGGGACGGAAACACCATATATTTT. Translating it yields CASSPNRGDGNTIYF.

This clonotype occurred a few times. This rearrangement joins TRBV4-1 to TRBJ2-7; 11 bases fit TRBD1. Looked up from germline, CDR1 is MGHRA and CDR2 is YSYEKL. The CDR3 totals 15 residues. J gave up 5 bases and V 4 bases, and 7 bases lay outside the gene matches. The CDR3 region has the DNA TGCGCCAGCAGCCTTGGACAGGGGGCGTATCACGAGCAGTACTTC. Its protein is CASSLGQGAYHEQYF.